This TCR beta chain was observed in a study of metastatic and nonmetastatic thyroid tumors. About the research overall: Across blood and tumor or nodule tissue, repertoires from malignant and benign thyroid patients were compared with one another. Findings of the study overall: In blood and tumor, TCR beta diversity was reportedly significantly higher in malignant thyroid tumors than in benign nodules.

A few counts support this clone. Its matching antigen is unknown. Trimming took 6 bases from V and 6 from J, leaving 18 bases between them. This CDR3 has 15 residues. Per the original data handling: A classifier of distant metastasis in papillary thyroid cancer was built from CDR3 differences (across clinicopathological groups). With MiXCR, TCRdb called clones anew from the PCR reads. Here the V and J calls rest on TCRdb's processing, not on the authors' analysis. The sample lists 7,000 to 8,500 clones; roughly 29% were seen once. Nobody among the patients had been given any treatment before thyroid surgery.

This receptor was identified in a female donor with papillary thyroid cancer or a benign thyroid nodule (not recorded which). Some clones in this sample may be carry-over from other donors' samples. This chain joins TRBV12-3 or TRBV12-4 and TRBJ1-5; no definite D call. The sequencing sample was made of tumor tissue. CDR3 DNA sequence: TGTGCCAGCAGCACTGGGGAAAGTATCAGTCAGCCCCAGCATTTT. This sequence encodes CASSTGESISQPQHF.